Below, 4 T cell receptor beta chains from the same sample are listed, as sequenced in a study of post-analysis software for immune sequencing data. General study findings and limits: TRBV5-6, TRBV5-1 and TRBV20-1 were among about 5 TRBV segments more frequent in patients than controls.

Their antigen targets remain unknown. cDNA libraries of TCR beta carried unique molecular identifiers. MiXCR was run by TCRdb on the PCR reads, yielding one entry per CDR3 protein. The sample records roughly 170,000 distinct CDR3 sequences, around 30% being singletons. Sequenced material: blood. These receptors came from a girl under 18 with multiple sclerosis.

This clonotype was seen at least ten times. The chain couples TRBV12-3 or TRBV12-4 to TRBJ2-7; D perhaps matches TRBD2 (5 bases). This CDR3 spans 16 amino acids. Between the trimmed V and J ends, which lost 2 bases and 7 bases, there was a span of 21 bases. In DNA form, the CDR3 reads TGTGCCAGCAGTTTAATTATTTGGCAGGCTTCGGGGGAGCAGTACTTC. It translates to CASSLIIWQASGEQYF.

CDR3 amino acids: CASSTSGTPYF. The CDR3 DNA reads as TGTGCCAGCAGCACTAGCGGGACCCCGTACTTC. The rearrangement links TRBV7-2 to TRBJ2-4; 10 positions agree with TRBD2. The CDR3 sequence is 11 residues long. The V gene's germline CDR1 is SGHTA and CDR2 FQGNSA. With V trimmed by 5 bases and J by 15 bases, 4 bases remained unmatched.

The genes are TRBV5-1 and TRBJ2-2, with TRBD1 matching 9 bases. The length of the CDR3 is 16 residues. Germline V gene data show CDR1 as SGHRS and CDR2 as YFSETQ. V trimming: 4 bases; J trimming: 4 bases; junction bases outside the gene matches: 8. This chain's CDR3 is CASSPGQGKVTGELFF. The CDR3 DNA follows: TGCGCCAGCAGCCCTGGACAGGGGAAAGTCACCGGGGAGCTGTTTTTT.

CDR3 protein: CASSSGSAQETQYF. The CDR3 DNA sequence: TGTGCCAGCAGCTCTGGGTCGGCGCAAGAGACCCAGTACTTC. The J gene is TRBJ2-5, the V gene TRBV11-2; D is unclear. CDR3 length: 14 residues. Germline V CDR1 and CDR2: SGHAT, FQNNGV. Trimming cost V 4 bases and J 2 bases, with 11 bases left between them. Variable domain in full (rest from reference TRBV11-2 and TRBJ2-5): EAGVAQSPRYKIIEKRQSVAFWCNPISGHATLYWYQQILGQGPKLLIQFQNNGVVDDSQLPKDRFSAERLKGVDSTLKIQPAKLEDSAVYLCASSSGSAQETQYFGPGTRLLVL.